This TCR beta chain stems from a study of blood T cell repertoires in COVID-19. Study information: Samples representing acute and convalescent COVID-19 were sourced from the United States, Italy and Spain. PBMCs, B-cell-depleted T cells, or T cells provided the cDNA or gDNA that made up the material.

Trimming cost V 0 bases and J 7 bases, with 10 bases left between them. The germline V gene has CDR1 MNHNY and CDR2 SVGAGI (reference sequence). The CDR3 is 15 residues long. Study processing details: Reference gene primer amplification yielded estimated nucleated cell counts. Produced via immunoSEQ multiplex PCR; TCRdb's table is partial and in-frame only. V and J calls and clone size are given by that table; D and trimming were obtained from the DNA. This table holds some 120,000 clones, around 84% found once. The sample taken for sequencing was peripheral blood. The chain combines TRBV6-6 with TRBJ1-6; the D gene is possibly TRBD1 (6 bases). This sequence originates from a man in his forties with acute or convalescent COVID-19. For the CDR3, the DNA is TGTGCCAGCAGTTACTCGGGACAACAAAATTCACCCCTCCACTTT. Its translation is CASSYSGQQNSPLHF.